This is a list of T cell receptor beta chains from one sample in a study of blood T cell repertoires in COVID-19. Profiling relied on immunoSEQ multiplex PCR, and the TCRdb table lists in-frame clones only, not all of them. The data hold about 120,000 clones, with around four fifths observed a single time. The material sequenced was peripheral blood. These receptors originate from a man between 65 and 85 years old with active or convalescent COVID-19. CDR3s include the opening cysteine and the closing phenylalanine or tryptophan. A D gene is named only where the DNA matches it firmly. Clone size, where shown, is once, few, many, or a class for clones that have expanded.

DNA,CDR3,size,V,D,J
TGCGCCAGCAGCTTGTTTGGCAGGGAGGTTGATGGCTACACCTTC,CASSLFGREVDGYTF,.,TRBV5-1,.,TRBJ1-2
TGTGCCAGCAGAGAGTCTAGCGGGGCGTACAATGAGCAGTTCTTC,CASRESSGAYNEQFF,.,TRBV2,TRBD2,TRBJ2-1
TGCGCCAGCAGCTCATCTTGGGGGACAGGGTCCCGGTCCCTCCACTTT,CASSSSWGTGSRSLHF,.,TRBV5-1,TRBD1,TRBJ1-6
TGTGCCAGTAGTATTGGTCAGGGGGCGCGAAATGAGCAGTTCTTC,CASSIGQGARNEQFF,few,TRBV19,TRBD1,TRBJ2-1
TGTGCCAGCAGCTGGACTAGCGGGAGTTACGAGCAGTACTTC,CASSWTSGSYEQYF,.,TRBV7-2,TRBD2,TRBJ2-7
TGTGCCAGCAGCACGGTGGCGGCGCCGGGGGGCTACACCTTC,CASSTVAAPGGYTF,once,TRBV27,.,TRBJ1-2
TGCGCCAGCAGCTTTGGACAGGCTGATAATTCACCCCTCCACTTT,CASSFGQADNSPLHF,.,TRBV5-1,TRBD1,TRBJ1-6
TGTGCCAGCAGTTACAGTGCCAGAAACATTCAGTACTTC,CASSYSARNIQYF,once,TRBV6-5,.,TRBJ2-4
TGTGCCAGCAGCGGAGGGGAGTATGGCTACACCTTC,CASSGGEYGYTF,.,TRBV3-1/TRBV3-2,.,TRBJ1-2
TGTGCCAGCAGCTTAGCGGGCGGGCTTAATCTCCAGTCCTACGAGCAGTACTTC,CASSLAGGLNLQSYEQYF,.,TRBV7-9,.,TRBJ2-7
TGTGCCTGGTCAGGTGGGGGACAGGGGGCATCCTACAATGAGCAGTTCTTC,CAWSGGGQGASYNEQFF,once,TRBV30,TRBD1,TRBJ2-1
TGTGCCAGCAGCCTCAAGCGTAAGATGAGCTCCTACAATGAGCAGTTCTTC,CASSLKRKMSSYNEQFF,.,TRBV3-1/TRBV3-2,.,TRBJ2-1
TGTGCCAGCAGCTTATCTCCAGCGACCACCGGGGAGCTGTTTTTT,CASSLSPATTGELFF,.,TRBV7-7,.,TRBJ2-2
TGTGCCAGCAGCCCGGGGACTAGCGGGCCCTCCTACGAGCAGTACTTC,CASSPGTSGPSYEQYF,many,TRBV7-2,TRBD2,TRBJ2-7
TGTGCCAGCAGCTTAGAGGGGACAGTTATCGCCGGGGAGCTGTTTTTT,CASSLEGTVIAGELFF,.,TRBV7-2,TRBD1,TRBJ2-2
TGTGCCAGCAGCGTAGGGTCCCGGGATACGCAGTATTTT,CASSVGSRDTQYF,few,TRBV9,.,TRBJ2-3
TGTGCCAGTAGTGTTACCGGGACAGGGGGCATAAACTCCTACGAGCAGTACTTC,CASSVTGTGGINSYEQYF,.,TRBV19,TRBD1,TRBJ2-7
TGTGCCAGCAGCAAAGTGCTACCCCCCCTGGAGGAAAAACTGTTTTTT,CASSKVLPPLEEKLFF,.,TRBV21-1,.,TRBJ1-4
TGTGCCAGCAGTCCGGGACTAGCGGACACAGATACGCAGTATTTT,CASSPGLADTDTQYF,.,TRBV2,TRBD2,TRBJ2-3
TGTGCCAGTAGTTCTCCGGGACAGGGGCTCTACGAGCAGTACTTC,CASSSPGQGLYEQYF,.,TRBV19,TRBD1,TRBJ2-7
TGTGCCAGCAGTTTGGAGCGTCTTCGGGGGCAGTACTTC,CASSLERLRGQYF,.,TRBV28,.,TRBJ2-7
TGTGCCAGCAGCTTAAAGTGGGGCCGCGATTCACCCCTCCACTTT,CASSLKWGRDSPLHF,.,TRBV7-2,.,TRBJ1-6
TGTGCCAGCCTACGCCGTGAAGAGCAGTACTTC,CASLRREEQYF,.,TRBV6-5,.,TRBJ2-7
TGTGCCAGCAGCTTGCCCACTAGCGGGAGTGCGCATGAGCAGTTCTTC,CASSLPTSGSAHEQFF,.,TRBV3-1/TRBV3-2,TRBD2,TRBJ2-1
TGTGCCATCCCGACTAGCCTCGTCGCGGATACGCAGTATTTT,CAIPTSLVADTQYF,.,TRBV2,TRBD2,TRBJ2-3
TGTGCCAGCACCAGGGGAGCGGGGCTGAGGAACACCGGGGAGCTGTTTTTT,CASTRGAGLRNTGELFF,.,TRBV11-2,.,TRBJ2-2
TGCGCCAGCAGCTTGGGGATAGCGGGAGATCCAGATACGCAGTATTTT,CASSLGIAGDPDTQYF,.,TRBV5-1,TRBD2,TRBJ2-3
TGTGCCAGCAGTGAAGAGGGACAGGATGGCTACACCTTC,CASSEEGQDGYTF,.,TRBV2,TRBD1,TRBJ1-2
TGTGCCAGCAGTCCGGGACAGGGATACAATGAGCAGTTCTTC,CASSPGQGYNEQFF,.,TRBV6-2/TRBV6-3,TRBD1,TRBJ2-1
TGTGCCAGCAGGAATCGGGAGACAGCTTTCTTT,CASRNRETAFF,few,TRBV11-2,.,TRBJ1-1
TGTGCCAGCAACACAGGTCCCCTTTTCTCCTTC,CASNTGPLFSF,.,TRBV3-1/TRBV3-2,.,TRBJ1-2
TGTGCCAGCAGCCCAGACCCAGGGTCTAACACCGGGGAGCTGTTTTTT,CASSPDPGSNTGELFF,.,TRBV7-8,.,TRBJ2-2
TGTGCCAGCAGCGTATTTAGCGGAATGCTCTCCTACAATGAGCAGTTCTTC,CASSVFSGMLSYNEQFF,.,TRBV9,.,TRBJ2-1
TGTGCCAGCAGCTTAGGTCTGGGGCCGGCTGGCTACACCTTC,CASSLGLGPAGYTF,.,TRBV7-9,.,TRBJ1-2
TGTGCCAGCAGCTTAGCCCTAGCGGGGGGCTCCTACGAGCAGTACTTC,CASSLALAGGSYEQYF,.,TRBV7-9,TRBD2,TRBJ2-7
TGTGCCAGCAACTGGGGGCTTCGCGCAGCCGCGGGCTACACCTTC,CASNWGLRAAAGYTF,.,TRBV5-6,.,TRBJ1-2
TGTGCTAGTGGTTACGTCGTAGGGGTCTCCTACGAGCAGTACTTC,CASGYVVGVSYEQYF,.,TRBV12-5,.,TRBJ2-7
TGCGCCAGCTATGAGGTTAGAGGGGGAACTACTCGAGAGCAGTACTTC,CASYEVRGGTTREQYF,.,TRBV10-1,.,TRBJ2-7
TGTGCCAGCAGCTCCCCGCAGGGCTATGAGCAGTTCTTC,CASSSPQGYEQFF,.,TRBV13,.,TRBJ2-1
TGTGCCAGCAGTGAGTTAGGGAGGTGGTTCTTC,CASSELGRWFF,.,TRBV2,.,TRBJ2-1
TGTGCCAGTAAAGCGTCGCCGGGGGAGCAGTACTTC,CASKASPGEQYF,once,TRBV6-5,.,TRBJ2-7
TGCAGCGTCCTACAGGGGGCCAAAAACATTCAGTACTTC,CSVLQGAKNIQYF,few,TRBV29-1,TRBD1,TRBJ2-4